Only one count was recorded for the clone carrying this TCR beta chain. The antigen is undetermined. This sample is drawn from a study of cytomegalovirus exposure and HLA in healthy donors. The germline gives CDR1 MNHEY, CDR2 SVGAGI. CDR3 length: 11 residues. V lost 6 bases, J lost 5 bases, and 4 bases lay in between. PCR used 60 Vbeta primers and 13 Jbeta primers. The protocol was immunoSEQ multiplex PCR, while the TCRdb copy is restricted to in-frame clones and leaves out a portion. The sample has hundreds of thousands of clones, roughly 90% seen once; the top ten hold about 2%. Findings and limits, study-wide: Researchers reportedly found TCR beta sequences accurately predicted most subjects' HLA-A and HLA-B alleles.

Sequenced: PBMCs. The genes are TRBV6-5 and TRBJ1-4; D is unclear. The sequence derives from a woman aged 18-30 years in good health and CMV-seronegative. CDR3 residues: CASRSNEKLFF. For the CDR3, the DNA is TGTGCCAGCAGGAGCAATGAAAAACTGTTTTTT.